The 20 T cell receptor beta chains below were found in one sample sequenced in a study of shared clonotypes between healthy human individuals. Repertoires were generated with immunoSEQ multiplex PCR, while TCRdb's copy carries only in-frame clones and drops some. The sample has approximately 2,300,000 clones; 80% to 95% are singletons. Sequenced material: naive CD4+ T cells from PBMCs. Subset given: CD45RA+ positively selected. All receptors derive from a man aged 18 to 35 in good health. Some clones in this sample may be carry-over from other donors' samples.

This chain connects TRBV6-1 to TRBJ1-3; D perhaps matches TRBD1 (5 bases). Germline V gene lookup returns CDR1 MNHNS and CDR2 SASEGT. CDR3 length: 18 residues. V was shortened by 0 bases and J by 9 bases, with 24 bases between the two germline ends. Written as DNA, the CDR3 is TGTGCCAGCAGTGAAGCCGATTACAACAGGCCACCGGGCGTCACCATATATTTT. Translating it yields CASSEADYNRPPGVTIYF.

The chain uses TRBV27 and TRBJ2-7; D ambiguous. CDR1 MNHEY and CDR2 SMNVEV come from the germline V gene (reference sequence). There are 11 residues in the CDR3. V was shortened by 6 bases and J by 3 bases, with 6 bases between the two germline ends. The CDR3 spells CASRKDYEQYF. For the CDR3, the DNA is TGTGCCAGCAGAAAAGACTACGAGCAGTACTTC.

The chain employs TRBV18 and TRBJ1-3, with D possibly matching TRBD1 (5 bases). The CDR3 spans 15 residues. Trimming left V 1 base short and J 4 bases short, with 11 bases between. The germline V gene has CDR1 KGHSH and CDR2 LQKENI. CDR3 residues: CASSPQGSDGNTIYF. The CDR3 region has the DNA TGTGCCAGCTCACCACAGGGGTCGGACGGAAACACCATATATTTT.

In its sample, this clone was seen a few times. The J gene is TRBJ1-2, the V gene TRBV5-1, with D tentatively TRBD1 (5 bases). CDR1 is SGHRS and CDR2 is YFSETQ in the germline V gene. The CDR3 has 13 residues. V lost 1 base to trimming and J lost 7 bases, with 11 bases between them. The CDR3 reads CASSLRQGVGYTF. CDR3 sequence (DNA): TGCGCCAGCAGCTTGAGGCAGGGCGTTGGCTACACCTTC.

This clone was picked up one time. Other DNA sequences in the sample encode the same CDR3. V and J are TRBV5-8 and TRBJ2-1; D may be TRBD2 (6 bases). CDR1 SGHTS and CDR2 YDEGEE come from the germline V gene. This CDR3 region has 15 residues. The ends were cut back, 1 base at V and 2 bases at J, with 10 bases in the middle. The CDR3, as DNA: TGTGCCAGCAGCTTGCGGGGCGGGACCTACAATGAGCAGTTCTTC. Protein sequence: CASSLRGGTYNEQFF.

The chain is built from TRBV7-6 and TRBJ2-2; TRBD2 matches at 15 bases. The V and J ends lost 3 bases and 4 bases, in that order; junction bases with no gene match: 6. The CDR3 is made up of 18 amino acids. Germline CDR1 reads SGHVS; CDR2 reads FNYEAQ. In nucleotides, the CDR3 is TGTGCCAGCAGCTTCCGGACTAGCGGGAGGGGGGCCACCGGGGAGCTGTTTTTT. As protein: CASSFRTSGRGATGELFF.

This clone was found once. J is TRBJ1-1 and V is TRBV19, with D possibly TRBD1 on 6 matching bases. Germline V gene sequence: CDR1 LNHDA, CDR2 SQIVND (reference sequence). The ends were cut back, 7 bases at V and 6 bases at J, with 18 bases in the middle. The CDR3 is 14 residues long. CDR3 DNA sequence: TGTGCCAGTAAGGGCAGGGGTGAGGTCTCTGAAGCTTTCTTT. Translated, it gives CASKGRGEVSEAFF.

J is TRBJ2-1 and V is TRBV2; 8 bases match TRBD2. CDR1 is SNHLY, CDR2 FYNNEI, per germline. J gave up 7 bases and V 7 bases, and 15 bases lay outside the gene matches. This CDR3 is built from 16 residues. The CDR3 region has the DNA TGTGCCAGCACCTTGAGTAGGGCGGGAGGAACTAATGAGCAGTTCTTC. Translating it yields CASTLSRAGGTNEQFF.

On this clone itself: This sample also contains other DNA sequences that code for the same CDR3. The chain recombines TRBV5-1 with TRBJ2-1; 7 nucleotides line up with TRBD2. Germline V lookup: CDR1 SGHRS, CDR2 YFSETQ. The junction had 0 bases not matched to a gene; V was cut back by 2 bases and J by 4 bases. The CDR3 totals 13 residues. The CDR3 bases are TGCGCCAGCAGCTTCGGGGGGTACAATGAGCAGTTCTTC. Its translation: CASSFGGYNEQFF.

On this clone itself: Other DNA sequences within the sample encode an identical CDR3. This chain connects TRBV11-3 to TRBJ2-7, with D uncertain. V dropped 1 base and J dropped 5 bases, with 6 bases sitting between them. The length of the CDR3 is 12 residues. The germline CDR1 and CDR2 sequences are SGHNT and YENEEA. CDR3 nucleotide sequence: TGTGCCAGCAGCTTAGGGGGAAACGAGCAGTACTTC. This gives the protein CASSLGGNEQYF. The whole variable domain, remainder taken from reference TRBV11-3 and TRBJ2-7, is EAGVVQSPRYKIIEKKQPVAFWCNPISGHNTLYWYLQNLGQGPELLIRYENEEAVDDSQLPKDRFSAERLKGVDSTLKIQPAELGDSAVYLCASSLGGNEQYFGPGTRLTVT.

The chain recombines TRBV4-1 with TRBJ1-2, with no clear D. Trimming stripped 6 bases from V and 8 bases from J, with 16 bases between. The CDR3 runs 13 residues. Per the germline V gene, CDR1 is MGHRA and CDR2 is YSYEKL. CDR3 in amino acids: CASRKGQVGGYTF. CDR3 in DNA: TGCGCCAGCAGAAAGGGCCAGGTTGGAGGCTACACCTTC.

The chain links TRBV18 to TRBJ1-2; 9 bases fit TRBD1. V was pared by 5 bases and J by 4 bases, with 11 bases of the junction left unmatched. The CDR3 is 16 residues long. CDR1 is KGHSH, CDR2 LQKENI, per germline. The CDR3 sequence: CASSSSGTGSFYGYTF. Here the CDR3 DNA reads TGTGCCAGCTCATCATCCGGGACAGGGAGTTTCTATGGCTACACCTTC.

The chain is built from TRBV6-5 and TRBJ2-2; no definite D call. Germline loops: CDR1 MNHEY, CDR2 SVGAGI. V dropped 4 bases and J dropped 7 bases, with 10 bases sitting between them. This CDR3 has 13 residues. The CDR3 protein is CASSSGAFGELFF. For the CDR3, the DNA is TGTGCCAGCAGTTCAGGTGCCTTCGGGGAGCTGTTTTTT.

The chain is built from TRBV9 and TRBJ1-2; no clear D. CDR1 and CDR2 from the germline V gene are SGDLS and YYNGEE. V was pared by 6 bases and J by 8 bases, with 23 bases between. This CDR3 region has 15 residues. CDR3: CASTLAGSEAGGYTF. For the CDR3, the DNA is TGTGCCAGCACCTTAGCGGGCAGCGAGGCCGGGGGCTACACCTTC.

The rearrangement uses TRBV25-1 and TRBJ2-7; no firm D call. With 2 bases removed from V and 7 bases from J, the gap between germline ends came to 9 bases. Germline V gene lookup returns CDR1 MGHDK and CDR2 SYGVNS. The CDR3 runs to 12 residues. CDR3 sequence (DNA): TGTGCCAGCAGTGAACCCGGGCGGGAGCAGTACTTC. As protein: CASSEPGREQYF.

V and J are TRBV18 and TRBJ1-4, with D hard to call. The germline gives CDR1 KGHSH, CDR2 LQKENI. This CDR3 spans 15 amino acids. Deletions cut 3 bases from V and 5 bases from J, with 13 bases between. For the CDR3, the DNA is TGTGCCAGCTCACCTGGAGACGGTGGGAATGAAAAACTGTTTTTT. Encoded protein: CASSPGDGGNEKLFF.

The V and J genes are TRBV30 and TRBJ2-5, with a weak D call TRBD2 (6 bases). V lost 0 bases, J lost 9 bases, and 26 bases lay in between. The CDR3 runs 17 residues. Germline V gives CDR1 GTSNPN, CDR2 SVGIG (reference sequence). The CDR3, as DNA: TGTGCCTGGAGTGTACGTACTAGCCCGGTTCGGATTTTGCCCCAGTACTTC. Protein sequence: CAWSVRTSPVRILPQYF.

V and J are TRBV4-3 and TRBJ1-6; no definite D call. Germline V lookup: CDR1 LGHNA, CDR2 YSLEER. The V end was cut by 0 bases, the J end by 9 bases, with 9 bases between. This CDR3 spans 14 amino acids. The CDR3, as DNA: TGCGCCAGCAGCCAAGATCGGTCAGCTTCACCCCTCCACTTT. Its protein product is CASSQDRSASPLHF.

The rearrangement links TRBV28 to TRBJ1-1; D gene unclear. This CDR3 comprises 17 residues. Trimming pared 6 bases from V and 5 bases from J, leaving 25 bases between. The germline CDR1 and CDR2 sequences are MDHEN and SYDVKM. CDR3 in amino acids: CASSPESPITRGTEAFF. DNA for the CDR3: TGTGCCAGCAGCCCCGAGTCCCCTATAACCCGGGGAACTGAAGCTTTCTTT.

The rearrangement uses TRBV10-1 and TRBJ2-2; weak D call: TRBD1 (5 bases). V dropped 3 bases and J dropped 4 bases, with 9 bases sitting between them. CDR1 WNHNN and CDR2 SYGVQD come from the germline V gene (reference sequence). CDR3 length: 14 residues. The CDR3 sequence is CASSETGRTGELFF. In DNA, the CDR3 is TGCGCCAGCAGTGAAACAGGTCGCACCGGGGAGCTGTTTTTT.